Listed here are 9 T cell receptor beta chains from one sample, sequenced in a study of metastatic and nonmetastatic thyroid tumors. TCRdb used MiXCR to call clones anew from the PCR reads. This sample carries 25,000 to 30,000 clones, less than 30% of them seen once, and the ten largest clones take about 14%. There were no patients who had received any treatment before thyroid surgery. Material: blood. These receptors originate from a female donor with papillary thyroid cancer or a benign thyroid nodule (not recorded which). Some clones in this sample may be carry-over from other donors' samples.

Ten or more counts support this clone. Written as DNA, the CDR3 is TGCAGTGCTAGAGATGGACGAGCGGGAGAGTGGGTTGAGCAGTTCTTC. Amino acids: CSARDGRAGEWVEQFF. The chain combines TRBV20-1 with TRBJ2-1; 8 bases match TRBD2. The CDR3 length is 16 residues. Germline assignment: CDR1 DFQATT and CDR2 SNEGSKA (reference sequence). Trimming at V came to 0 bases and at J to 9 bases, leaving 13 bases not matched to a gene.

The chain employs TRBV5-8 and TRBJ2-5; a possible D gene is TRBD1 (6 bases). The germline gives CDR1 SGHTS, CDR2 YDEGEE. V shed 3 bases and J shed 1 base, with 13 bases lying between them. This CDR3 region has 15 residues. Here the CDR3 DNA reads TGTGCCAGCAGCTGGGGGCCTGGGCGCCAAGAGACCCAGTACTTC. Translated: CASSWGPGRQETQYF.

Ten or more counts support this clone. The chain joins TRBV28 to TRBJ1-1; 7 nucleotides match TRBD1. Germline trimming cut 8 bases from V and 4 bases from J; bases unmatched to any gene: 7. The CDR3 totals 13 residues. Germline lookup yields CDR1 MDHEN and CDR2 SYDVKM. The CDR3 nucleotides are TGTGCCAGCCTCAGACAGGGATCCACTGAAGCTTTCTTT. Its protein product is CASLRQGSTEAFF.

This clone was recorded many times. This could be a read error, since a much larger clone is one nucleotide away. Here the CDR3 DNA reads TGTGCCGGCAGTTACAGTGCCTCCTACGAGCAGTACTTC. This translates into CAGSYSASYEQYF. The gene calls are TRBV12-3 or TRBV12-4 and TRBJ2-7; D ambiguous. The CDR3 contains 13 residues.

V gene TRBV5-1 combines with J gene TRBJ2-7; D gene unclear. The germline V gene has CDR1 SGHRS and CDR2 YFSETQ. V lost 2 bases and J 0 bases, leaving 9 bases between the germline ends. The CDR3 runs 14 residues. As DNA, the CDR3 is TGCGCCAGCAGCTTAGGCTCTAGCTCCTACGAGCAGTACTTC. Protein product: CASSLGSSSYEQYF.

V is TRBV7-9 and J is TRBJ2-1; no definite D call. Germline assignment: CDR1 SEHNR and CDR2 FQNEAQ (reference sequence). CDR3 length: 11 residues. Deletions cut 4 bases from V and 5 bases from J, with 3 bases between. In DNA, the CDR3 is TGTGCCAGCAGCTCTAACAATGAGCAGTTCTTC. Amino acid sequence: CASSSNNEQFF.

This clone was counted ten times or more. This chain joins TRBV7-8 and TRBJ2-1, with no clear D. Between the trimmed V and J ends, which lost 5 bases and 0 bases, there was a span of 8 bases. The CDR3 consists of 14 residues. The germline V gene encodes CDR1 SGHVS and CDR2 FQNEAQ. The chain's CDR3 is CASSVPSSYNEQFF. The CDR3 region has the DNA TGTGCCAGCAGCGTGCCGAGCTCCTACAATGAGCAGTTCTTC.

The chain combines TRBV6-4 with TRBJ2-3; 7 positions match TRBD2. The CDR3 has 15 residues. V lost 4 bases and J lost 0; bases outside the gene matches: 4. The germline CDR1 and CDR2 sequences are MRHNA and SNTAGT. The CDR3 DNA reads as TGTGCCAGCAGTGTCTCTAGCGGAAGCACAGATACGCAGTATTTT. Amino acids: CASSVSSGSTDTQYF.

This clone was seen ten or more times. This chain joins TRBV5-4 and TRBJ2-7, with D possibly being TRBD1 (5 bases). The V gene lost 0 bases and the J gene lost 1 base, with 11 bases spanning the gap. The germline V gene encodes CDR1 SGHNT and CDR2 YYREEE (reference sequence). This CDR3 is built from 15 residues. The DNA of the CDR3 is TGTGCCAGCAGCTTGGAGGTCCAGGGATCCTACGAGCAGTACTTC. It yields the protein CASSLEVQGSYEQYF.